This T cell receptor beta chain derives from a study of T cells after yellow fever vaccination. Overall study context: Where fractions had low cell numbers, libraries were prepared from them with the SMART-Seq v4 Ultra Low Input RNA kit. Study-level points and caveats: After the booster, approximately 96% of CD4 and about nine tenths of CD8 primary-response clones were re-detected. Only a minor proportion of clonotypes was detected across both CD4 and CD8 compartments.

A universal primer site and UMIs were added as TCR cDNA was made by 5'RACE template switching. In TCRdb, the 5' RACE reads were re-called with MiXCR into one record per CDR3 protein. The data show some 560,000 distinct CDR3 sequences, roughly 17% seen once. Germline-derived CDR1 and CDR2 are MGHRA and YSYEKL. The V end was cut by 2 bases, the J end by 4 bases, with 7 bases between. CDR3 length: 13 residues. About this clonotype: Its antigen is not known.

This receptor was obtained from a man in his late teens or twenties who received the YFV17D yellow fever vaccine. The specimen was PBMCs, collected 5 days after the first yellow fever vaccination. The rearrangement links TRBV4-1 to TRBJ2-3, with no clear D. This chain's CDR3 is CASSQQSSDTQYF. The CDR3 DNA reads TGCGCCAGCAGCCAACAATCTTCAGATACGCAGTATTTT.